One and the same sample provided the 25 T cell receptor beta chains below, sequenced in a study of blood T cell repertoires in COVID-19. The method was immunoSEQ multiplex PCR; TCRdb's version includes in-frame clones alone and lacks a portion of them. The sample shows 90,000 to 130,000 clones, over 60% of them seen only once. Sample: peripheral blood. Every receptor here comes from a woman of 80 years or more with acute or convalescent COVID-19.

The chain couples TRBV11-2 to TRBJ1-6; D is unresolved. The V and J ends lost 0 bases and 10 bases respectively, with 7 bases between them. Germline V gene data show CDR1 as SGHAT and CDR2 as FQNNGV. There are 13 residues in the CDR3. In DNA form, the CDR3 reads TGTGCCAGCAGCTTAGATTCGAGATCACCCCTCCACTTT. It encodes CASSLDSRSPLHF.

The chain uses TRBV13 and TRBJ1-2; 9 bases line up with TRBD1. The CDR3 runs to 15 residues. Germline V CDR1 and CDR2: PRHDT, FYEKMQ (reference sequence). Unmatched junction bases numbered 4, after V lost 1 base and J lost 4 bases. CDR3 protein: CASSLDRGRVYGYTF. CDR3 coding DNA: TGTGCCAGCAGCTTAGACAGGGGGCGCGTCTATGGCTACACCTTC.

For the CDR3, the DNA is TGTGCCAGCAGCCCCCAACAGGGGGACACTGAAGCTTTCTTT. Protein sequence: CASSPQQGDTEAFF. The V call is TRBV7-2, the J call TRBJ1-1, with 8 positions matching TRBD1. This CDR3 is 14 amino acids long. Trimming cost V 5 bases and J 3 bases; bases outside gene matches: 5. CDR1 SGHTA and CDR2 FQGNSA come from the germline V gene.

This clone was recorded once. V and J are TRBV6-1 and TRBJ1-3; D is uncertain. The CDR3 is 15 amino acids. The V end lost 2 bases, the J end lost 0 bases, and 8 bases lay between the germline ends. Germline values: CDR1 MNHNS, CDR2 SASEGT. The CDR3 region is CASSEIRSSGNTIYF. The CDR3 nucleotides are TGTGCCAGCAGTGAAATCCGGAGCTCTGGAAACACCATATATTTT.

The CDR3 region has the DNA TGTGCCATCAGTCCAGGGCTTTCTGGAAACACCATATATTTT. Translated: CAISPGLSGNTIYF. This chain links TRBV10-3 with TRBJ1-3; D is possibly TRBD1 (5 bases). CDR3 length: 14 residues. Germline V CDR1 and CDR2: ENHRY, SYGVKD. Between the trimmed V and J ends, which lost 5 bases and 1 base, there was a span of 9 bases.

The gene calls are TRBV27 and TRBJ2-7, with D possibly being TRBD1 (5 bases). Germline values: CDR1 MNHEY, CDR2 SMNVEV (reference sequence). The CDR3 has 15 residues. Trimming took off 6 bases at V and 2 bases at J, with 17 bases between the two ends. The CDR3 sequence: CASSALGQRPYEQYF. The DNA for the CDR3 is TGTGCCAGCAGCGCCCTGGGGCAGAGACCCTACGAGCAGTACTTC.

V and J are TRBV5-5 and TRBJ2-1; 12 bases align to TRBD2. Losses at the gene ends were 4 bases for V and 4 bases for J; bases not matched to a gene: 3. CDR1 and CDR2 from the germline V gene are SGHKS and YYEKEE (reference sequence). This CDR3 comprises 15 residues. The CDR3 spells CASSGGLAGYNEQFF. In nucleotides, the CDR3 is TGTGCCAGCAGCGGCGGACTAGCGGGATACAATGAGCAGTTCTTC.

The V and J genes are TRBV9 and TRBJ1-4, with a tentative D call TRBD1 (5 bases). The length of the CDR3 is 15 residues. Germline V gives CDR1 SGDLS, CDR2 YYNGEE. The V end lost 0 bases, the J end lost 8 bases, and 14 bases lay between the germline ends. As DNA, the CDR3 is TGTGCCAGCAGCGTAGCGGGCAGGGTTGCGGAAAAACTGTTTTTT. It codes for CASSVAGRVAEKLFF.

The sample holds a few counts of this clone. The gene calls are TRBV30 and TRBJ2-1; 10 nucleotides match TRBD2. With V trimmed by 3 bases and J by 1 base, 9 bases remained unmatched. The CDR3 length is 17 residues. The germline V gene encodes CDR1 GTSNPN and CDR2 SVGIG (reference sequence). The CDR3 sequence: CAWRLGASGSSYNEQFF. In nucleotides, the CDR3 is TGTGCCTGGAGATTGGGGGCTAGCGGGAGTTCCTACAATGAGCAGTTCTTC.

V is TRBV28 and J is TRBJ2-3; 15 bases agree with TRBD2. Germline CDR1 MDHEN, CDR2 SYDVKM. V was clipped by 5 bases and J by 5 bases; unmatched bases: 5. There are 16 residues in the CDR3. The CDR3 protein is CASSRTSGRAQDTQYF. CDR3 coding DNA: TGTGCCAGCAGTCGGACTAGCGGGAGGGCCCAAGATACGCAGTATTTT.

The chain couples TRBV18 to TRBJ2-2; 10 nucleotides line up with TRBD2. The CDR3 totals 17 residues. The junction had 7 bases not matched to a gene; V was cut back by 2 bases and J by 4 bases. In germline, CDR1 is KGHSH, CDR2 LQKENI. The CDR3 here is CASSPSTSGRATGELFF. Written as DNA, the CDR3 is TGTGCCAGCTCACCATCTACGAGCGGGAGGGCCACCGGGGAGCTGTTTTTT.

V usage is TRBV19 and J usage is TRBJ2-7, with a possible D match to TRBD2 (7 bases). The CDR3 runs to 16 residues. Trimming took off 3 bases at V and 1 base at J, with 16 bases between the two ends. Germline V CDR1 and CDR2: LNHDA, SQIVND (reference sequence). CDR3 amino acids: CASSMGGAEASYEQYF. DNA for the CDR3: TGTGCCAGTAGTATGGGGGGGGCGGAAGCTTCCTACGAGCAGTACTTC.

This clone occurred a few times. The chain joins TRBV30 to TRBJ1-6, with TRBD1 matching over 11 bases. Per germline, CDR1 GTSNPN and CDR2 SVGIG (reference sequence). The CDR3 sequence is 14 residues long. V gave up 4 bases and J gave up 9 bases; unmatched junction bases: 5. The chain's CDR3 is CAWTGQGAGSPLHF. CDR3 sequence (DNA): TGTGCCTGGACCGGACAGGGGGCAGGTTCACCCCTCCACTTT.

J is TRBJ1-6 and V is TRBV6-5; possibly TRBD1 for D (6 bases). The germline V and J ends were trimmed by 8 bases and 5 bases, with 10 bases remaining between them. There are 13 residues in the CDR3. The germline V gene has CDR1 MNHEY and CDR2 SVGAGI. CDR3 sequence: CASVDRNNSPLHF. CDR3 DNA sequence: TGTGCCAGCGTAGACAGGAATAATTCACCCCTCCACTTT.

The chain joins TRBV10-3 to TRBJ2-1; the D gene is possibly TRBD2 (5 bases). The germline gives CDR1 ENHRY, CDR2 SYGVKD. Trimming pared 4 bases from V and 5 bases from J, leaving 9 bases between. The CDR3 consists of 13 residues. The CDR3 DNA sequence: TGTGCCATCAGTGGAGGGCCGCACAATGAGCAGTTCTTC. Translation: CAISGGPHNEQFF.

In this sample, this clone turned up once. V gene TRBV18 combines with J gene TRBJ2-2; 11 bases agree with TRBD2. CDR1 is KGHSH, CDR2 LQKENI, per germline. The CDR3 runs 16 residues. Trimming took 5 bases from V and 1 from J; bases not matched to a gene: 3. In DNA, the CDR3 is TGTGCCAGCTCAACTAGCGGGGGTGTGAACACCGGGGAGCTGTTTTTT. Its protein product is CASSTSGGVNTGELFF.

The V and J genes are TRBV28 and TRBJ2-7, with 8 nucleotides matching TRBD1. This CDR3 has 14 residues. V shed 5 bases and J 4 bases; nucleotides not matched to a gene: 7. Per germline, CDR1 MDHEN and CDR2 SYDVKM. CDR3 bases: TGTGCCAGCAGTCCCTCCAGGGGGCGTTACGAGCAGTACTTC. The encoded protein is CASSPSRGRYEQYF.

The V and J genes are TRBV19 and TRBJ1-1, with D unresolved. The CDR3 spans 15 residues. Per germline, CDR1 LNHDA and CDR2 SQIVND (reference sequence). V gave up 1 base and J gave up 3 bases, with 12 bases separating them. The CDR3 DNA is TGTGCCAGTAGTATAGGCGGGATTAGGGACACTGAAGCTTTCTTT. It codes for CASSIGGIRDTEAFF.

CDR3 residues: CASRDRLNTEAFF. CDR3 sequence (DNA): TGTGCCAGTAGGGACAGACTGAACACTGAAGCTTTCTTT. This rearrangement joins TRBV19 to TRBJ1-1; tentative D call: TRBD1 (6 bases). From germline, CDR1 is LNHDA and CDR2 SQIVND (reference sequence). The CDR3 covers 13 residues. Trimming removed 6 bases at V and 0 bases at J, with 8 bases between.

This clone showed up just once. The chain links TRBV28 to TRBJ1-3; TRBD1 might be the D (5 bases). The germline V gene encodes CDR1 MDHEN and CDR2 SYDVKM. CDR3 length: 13 residues. Trimming pared 5 bases from V and 8 bases from J, leaving 13 bases between. CDR3 sequence reads: CASSQNQGYTIYF. The CDR3 DNA sequence: TGTGCCAGCAGTCAAAACCAGGGATACACCATATATTTT.

V is TRBV5-1 and J is TRBJ1-2; 7 nucleotides line up with TRBD1. CDR1 and CDR2 (germline): SGHRS, YFSETQ. The CDR3 has 15 amino acids. The ends lost 0 bases at V and 0 bases at J; junction bases unmatched: 2. The CDR3 region is CASSLAGTANYGYTF. In nucleotides, the CDR3 is TGCGCCAGCAGCTTGGCGGGGACAGCTAACTATGGCTACACCTTC.

The gene calls are TRBV5-6 and TRBJ1-2; possible D gene TRBD1, 6 bases. The CDR3 spans 15 residues. Germline CDR1 and CDR2: SGHDT and YYEEEE. Trimming cost V 3 bases and J 2 bases, with 14 bases left between them. The CDR3: CASSWGRGRNYGYTF. Here the CDR3 DNA reads TGTGCCAGCAGCTGGGGGCGGGGGCGCAACTATGGCTACACCTTC.

The chain couples TRBV18 to TRBJ2-7; TRBD1 matches at 11 bases. This CDR3 contains 14 residues. The V and J ends lost 1 base and 7 bases, in that order; junction bases with no gene match: 3. Germline values: CDR1 KGHSH, CDR2 LQKENI. This chain's CDR3 is CASSPRGQGGEQYF. The CDR3 nucleotides are TGTGCCAGCTCACCACGGGGACAGGGGGGAGAGCAGTACTTC.

V usage is TRBV4-2 and J usage is TRBJ2-7, with TRBD2 matching over 14 bases. Germline values: CDR1 LGHNA, CDR2 YNFKEQ. V shed 3 bases and J 3 bases; nucleotides not matched to a gene: 4. This CDR3 has 16 amino acids. The chain's CDR3 is CASSQGLAGADYEQYF. In DNA, the CDR3 is TGTGCCAGCAGCCAGGGACTAGCGGGGGCCGACTACGAGCAGTACTTC.

V gene TRBV27 combines with J gene TRBJ1-2; D remains unclear. The CDR3 consists of 14 residues. Trimming cost V 3 bases and J 8 bases, with 16 bases left between them. Per the germline V gene, CDR1 is MNHEY and CDR2 is SMNVEV (reference sequence). The CDR3 sequence is CASSLVARLGGYTF. CDR3 nucleotide sequence: TGTGCCAGCAGTTTGGTGGCTCGGCTCGGGGGCTACACCTTC.